The 15 T cell receptor beta chains below come from one sample, sequenced in a study of blood T cell repertoires in COVID-19. Some clones are missing from TCRdb's copy, which holds only in-frame ones; the method was immunoSEQ multiplex PCR. The sample consists of 200,000 to 250,000 clones, under 90% of them appearing once. Sequenced input: PBMCs or T cells enriched from blood (not recorded which). Receptors were obtained from a man aged 60 to 75 who had recovered from COVID-19.

The genes are TRBV11-2 and TRBJ1-4; 8 bases match TRBD1. This CDR3 has 14 amino acids. Germline lookup yields CDR1 SGHAT and CDR2 FQNNGV. Losses at the gene ends were 2 bases for V and 8 bases for J; bases not matched to a gene: 4. CDR3 loop: CASSLNRGNEKLFF. Here the CDR3 DNA reads TGTGCCAGCAGCTTAAACAGGGGGAACGAAAAACTGTTTTTT.

Here the CDR3 reads CASSHWGTSGYNEQFF. The CDR3 nucleotides are TGTGCCAGCAGCCATTGGGGGACTAGCGGTTACAATGAGCAGTTCTTC. The chain links TRBV7-3 to TRBJ2-1, with 11 bases aligning to TRBD2. Germline V gene sequence: CDR1 SGHTA, CDR2 FQGTGA. The V segment lost 5 bases and the J segment 4 bases; nucleotides outside the gene matches: 7. The CDR3 runs 16 residues.

The chain has TRBV6-5 and TRBJ2-2; TRBD1 aligns across 8 bases. CDR3 length: 16 residues. Germline CDR1 MNHEY, CDR2 SVGAGI. With 4 bases clipped from V and 1 base from J, the junction kept 5 bases outside the gene matches. The CDR3 reads CASSLIGQGNTGELFF. The DNA for the CDR3 is TGTGCCAGCAGTTTAATCGGACAGGGGAACACCGGGGAGCTGTTTTTT.

The J gene is TRBJ1-2, the V gene TRBV7-2, with TRBD1 identical over 9 bases. With 5 bases clipped from V and 6 bases from J, the junction kept 7 bases outside the gene matches. This CDR3 region has 14 residues. The germline gives CDR1 SGHTA, CDR2 FQGNSA. CDR3 amino acids: CASSTRQGEDGYTF. CDR3 coding DNA: TGTGCCAGCAGCACCCGACAGGGGGAGGATGGCTACACCTTC.

This clone was picked up a small number of times. The chain is built from TRBV5-6 and TRBJ2-1; D unresolved. V was trimmed by 1 base and J by 5 bases, leaving 10 bases between them. Germline-derived CDR1 and CDR2 are SGHDT and YYEEEE. The CDR3 spans 14 residues. CDR3 amino acids: CASSLYSYNNEQFF. The CDR3 region has the DNA TGTGCCAGCAGCTTGTATAGCTATAACAATGAGCAGTTCTTC.

The chain combines TRBV2 with TRBJ1-2, with 8 bases aligning to TRBD1. Trimming took 10 bases from V and 4 from J; bases not matched to a gene: 14. The CDR3 is made up of 15 amino acids. From germline, CDR1 is SNHLY and CDR2 FYNNEI. CDR3 sequence: CATRGLPERIYGYTF. As DNA, the CDR3 is TGTGCCACCAGGGGGCTCCCCGAAAGGATCTATGGCTACACCTTC.

The chain has TRBV10-1 and TRBJ2-2; D perhaps matches TRBD2 (6 bases). Trimming removed 3 bases at V and 1 base at J, with 18 bases between. The CDR3 contains 18 residues. Germline V gene sequence: CDR1 WNHNN, CDR2 SYGVQD (reference sequence). In DNA form, the CDR3 reads TGCGCCAGCAGTGACTCGGGACTTACACAAATGAACACCGGGGAGCTGTTTTTT. This encodes CASSDSGLTQMNTGELFF.

V and J are TRBV7-9 and TRBJ1-6, with TRBD1 matching over 9 bases. V was pared by 0 bases and J by 8 bases, with 14 bases of the junction left unmatched. CDR3 length: 19 amino acids. The V gene's germline CDR1 is SEHNR and CDR2 FQNEAQ (reference sequence). In DNA, the CDR3 is TGTGCCAGCAGCTTAGCCGGGACAGGGAGCCTCCCGACGCATTCACCCCTCCACTTT. It translates to CASSLAGTGSLPTHSPLHF. Complete variable domain (other parts from reference TRBV7-9 and TRBJ1-6): DTGVSQNPRHKITKRGQNVTFRCDPISEHNRLYWYRQTLGQGPEFLTYFQNEAQLEKSRLLSDRFSAERPKGSFSTLEIQRTEQGDSAMYLCASSLAGTGSLPTHSPLHFGNGTRLTVT.

The genes are TRBV6-6 and TRBJ2-2; D is possibly TRBD1 (6 bases). CDR3 length: 15 residues. Trimming left V 7 bases short and J 5 bases short, with 17 bases between. The germline CDR1 and CDR2 sequences are MNHNY and SVGAGI (reference sequence). CDR3 in amino acids: CASKPQGTRTGELFF. The CDR3 DNA reads TGTGCCAGCAAACCGCAGGGGACGAGGACCGGGGAGCTGTTTTTT.

The genes are TRBV18 and TRBJ2-2; possibly TRBD1 for D (6 bases). The germline CDR1 and CDR2 sequences are KGHSH and LQKENI. This CDR3 is 15 amino acids long. Trimming took off 4 bases at V and 1 base at J, with 10 bases between the two ends. The chain's CDR3 is CASSLDRLNTGELFF. Written as DNA, the CDR3 is TGTGCCAGCTCACTTGACAGGTTGAACACCGGGGAGCTGTTTTTT.

The genes are TRBV7-2 and TRBJ2-7; weak D call: TRBD2 (6 bases). V was pared by 5 bases and J by 1 base, with 18 bases between. Germline values: CDR1 SGHTA, CDR2 FQGNSA. There are 16 residues in the CDR3. As DNA, the CDR3 is TGTGCCAGCAGCCGGCCGGGAGAGCTACCATCCTACGAGCAGTACTTC. Protein sequence: CASSRPGELPSYEQYF.

The chain is built from TRBV4-3 and TRBJ2-4; 9 bases map to TRBD1. Trimming at V came to 0 bases and at J to 3 bases, leaving 3 bases not matched to a gene. The CDR3 contains 16 residues. Germline CDR1 and CDR2: LGHNA and YSLEER. As DNA, the CDR3 is TGCGCCAGCAGCCAAGATGTGACAGGGGGCAAAAACATTCAGTACTTC. It translates to CASSQDVTGGKNIQYF.

This chain joins TRBV4-3 and TRBJ1-2; perhaps TRBD1 as D (5 bases). From germline, CDR1 is LGHNA and CDR2 YSLEER. The CDR3 totals 15 residues. The V end lost 0 bases, the J end lost 8 bases, and 16 bases lay between the germline ends. The CDR3 DNA follows: TGCGCCAGCAGCCAAGATGTAGCAGGGCGGGGGGGCTACACCTTC. This gives the protein CASSQDVAGRGGYTF.

The chain combines TRBV24-1 with TRBJ2-1, with 13 bases lining up with TRBD2. The germline CDR1 and CDR2 sequences are KGHDR and SFDVKD. V was pared by 3 bases and J by 0 bases, with 1 base of the junction left unmatched. There are 17 residues in the CDR3. The CDR3 region is CATSDRTSGGSYNEQFF. The CDR3 DNA sequence: TGTGCCACCAGTGATCGGACTAGCGGGGGCTCCTACAATGAGCAGTTCTTC.

V usage is TRBV28 and J usage is TRBJ1-2; TRBD1 matches at 8 bases. Germline loops: CDR1 MDHEN, CDR2 SYDVKM. V shed 7 bases and J 7 bases; nucleotides not matched to a gene: 11. The CDR3 covers 14 residues. The CDR3 reads CASTDDRGPFGYTF. The CDR3 DNA reads TGTGCCAGCACCGACGACAGGGGACCTTTTGGCTACACCTTC.